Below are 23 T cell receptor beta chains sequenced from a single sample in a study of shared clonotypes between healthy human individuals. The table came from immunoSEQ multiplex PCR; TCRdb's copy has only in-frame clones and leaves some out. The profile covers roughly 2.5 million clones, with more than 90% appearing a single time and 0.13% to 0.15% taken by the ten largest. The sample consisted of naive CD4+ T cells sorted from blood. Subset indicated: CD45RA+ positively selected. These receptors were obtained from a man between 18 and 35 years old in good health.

The CDR3 bases are TGTGCCAGCAGCTTAGGGCCCACTAGGACATCCGGGGCCCAGTACTTC. It translates to CASSLGPTRTSGAQYF. The rearrangement links TRBV7-2 to TRBJ2-5; possibly TRBD1 or TRBD2 for D (5 bases each). V lost 1 base to trimming and J lost 9 bases, with 21 bases between them. Germline loops: CDR1 SGHTA, CDR2 FQGNSA. This CDR3 spans 16 amino acids.

CDR3 sequence: CASSLLRLASNEQFF. CDR3 coding DNA: TGTGCCAGCAGCTTGTTGAGGCTAGCGAGCAATGAGCAGTTCTTC. The rearrangement links TRBV7-9 to TRBJ2-1; possibly TRBD2 for D (6 bases). Per germline, CDR1 SEHNR and CDR2 FQNEAQ (reference sequence). Trimming took off 3 bases at V and 6 bases at J, with 15 bases between the two ends. This CDR3 is built from 15 residues.

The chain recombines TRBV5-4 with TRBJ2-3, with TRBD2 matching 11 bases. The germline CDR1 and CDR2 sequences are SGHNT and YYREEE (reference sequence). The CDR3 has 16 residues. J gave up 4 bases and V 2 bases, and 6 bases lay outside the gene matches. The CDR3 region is CASSFPTSGTADTQYF. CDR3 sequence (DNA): TGTGCCAGCAGCTTCCCGACTAGCGGGACCGCAGATACGCAGTATTTT.

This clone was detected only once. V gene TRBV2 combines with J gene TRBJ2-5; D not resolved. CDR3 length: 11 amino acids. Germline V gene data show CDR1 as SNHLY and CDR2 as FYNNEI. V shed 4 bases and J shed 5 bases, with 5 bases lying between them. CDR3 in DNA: TGTGCCAGCAGTGTAACGGAGACCCAGTACTTC. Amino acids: CASSVTETQYF.

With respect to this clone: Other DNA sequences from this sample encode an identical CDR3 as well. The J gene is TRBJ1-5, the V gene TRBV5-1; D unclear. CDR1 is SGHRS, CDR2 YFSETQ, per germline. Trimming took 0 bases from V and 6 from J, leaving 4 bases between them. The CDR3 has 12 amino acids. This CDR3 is CASSLEGQPQHF. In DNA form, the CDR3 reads TGCGCCAGCAGCTTGGAAGGTCAGCCCCAGCATTTT.

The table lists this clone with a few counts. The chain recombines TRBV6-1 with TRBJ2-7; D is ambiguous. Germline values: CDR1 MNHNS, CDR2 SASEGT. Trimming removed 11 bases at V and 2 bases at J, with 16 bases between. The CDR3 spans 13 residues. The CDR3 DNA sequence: TGTGCCTCCCATAGCTGGGTCGCCTACGAGCAGTACTTC. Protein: CASHSWVAYEQYF.

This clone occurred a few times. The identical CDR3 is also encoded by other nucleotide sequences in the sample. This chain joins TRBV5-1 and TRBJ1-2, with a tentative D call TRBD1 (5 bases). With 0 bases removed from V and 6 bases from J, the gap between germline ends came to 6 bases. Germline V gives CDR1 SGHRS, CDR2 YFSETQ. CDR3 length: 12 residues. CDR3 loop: CASSLGGDGYTF. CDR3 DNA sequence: TGCGCCAGCAGCTTGGGAGGGGATGGCTACACCTTC.

CDR3 DNA: TGCGCCAGCAGCACGTTAGCGAGAGAACACCCCGGGGAGCTGTTTTTT. Translated, it gives CASSTLAREHPGELFF. The V gene is TRBV5-1, the J gene TRBJ2-2, with D perhaps TRBD2 (5 bases). Per the germline V gene, CDR1 is SGHRS and CDR2 is YFSETQ. V was pared by 4 bases and J by 6 bases, with 19 bases between. CDR3 size: 16 residues.

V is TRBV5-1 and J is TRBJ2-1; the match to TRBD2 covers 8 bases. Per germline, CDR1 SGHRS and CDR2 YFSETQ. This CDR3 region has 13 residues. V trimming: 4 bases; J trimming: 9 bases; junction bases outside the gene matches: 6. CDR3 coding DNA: TGCGCCAGCAGCCCCTCGGGGGGGGGTGAGCAGTTCTTC. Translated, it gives CASSPSGGGEQFF.

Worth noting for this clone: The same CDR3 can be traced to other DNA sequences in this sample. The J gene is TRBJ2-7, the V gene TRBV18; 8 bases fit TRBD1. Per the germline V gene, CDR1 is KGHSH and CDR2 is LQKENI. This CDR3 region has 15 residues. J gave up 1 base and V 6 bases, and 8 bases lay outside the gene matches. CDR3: CASSPGQGRSYEQYF. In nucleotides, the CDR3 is TGTGCCAGCTCCCCTGGACAGGGCAGATCCTACGAGCAGTACTTC.

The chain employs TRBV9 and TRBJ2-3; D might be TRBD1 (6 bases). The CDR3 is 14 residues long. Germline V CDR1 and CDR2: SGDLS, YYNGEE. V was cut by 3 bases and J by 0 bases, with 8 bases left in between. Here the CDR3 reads CASSGGHSTDTQYF. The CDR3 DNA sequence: TGTGCCAGCAGCGGGGGACATAGCACAGATACGCAGTATTTT.

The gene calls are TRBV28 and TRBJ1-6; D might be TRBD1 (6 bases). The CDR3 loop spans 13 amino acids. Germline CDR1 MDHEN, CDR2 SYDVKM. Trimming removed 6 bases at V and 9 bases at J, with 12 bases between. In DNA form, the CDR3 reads TGTGCCAGCAGCCCGGACAGTAGTTCACCCCTCCACTTT. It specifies CASSPDSSSPLHF.

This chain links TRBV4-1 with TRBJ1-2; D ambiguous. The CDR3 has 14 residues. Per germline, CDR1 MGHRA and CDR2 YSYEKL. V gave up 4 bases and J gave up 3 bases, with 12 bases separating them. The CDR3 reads CASSPVSGDYGYTF. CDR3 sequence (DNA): TGCGCCAGCAGCCCCGTTTCCGGGGACTATGGCTACACCTTC.

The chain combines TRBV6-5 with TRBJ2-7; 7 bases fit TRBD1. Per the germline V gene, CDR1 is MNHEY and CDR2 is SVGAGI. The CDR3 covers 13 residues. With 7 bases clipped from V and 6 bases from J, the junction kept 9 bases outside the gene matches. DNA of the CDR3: TGTGCCAGCACCCGACAGGGCGGCAGCGAGCAGTACTTC. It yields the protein CASTRQGGSEQYF.

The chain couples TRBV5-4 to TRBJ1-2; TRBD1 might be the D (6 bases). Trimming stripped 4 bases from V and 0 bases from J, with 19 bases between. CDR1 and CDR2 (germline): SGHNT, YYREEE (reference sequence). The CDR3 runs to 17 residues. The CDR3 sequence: CASSPRTTGMANYGYTF. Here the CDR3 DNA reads TGTGCCAGCAGCCCCCGGACGACAGGAATGGCTAACTATGGCTACACCTTC.

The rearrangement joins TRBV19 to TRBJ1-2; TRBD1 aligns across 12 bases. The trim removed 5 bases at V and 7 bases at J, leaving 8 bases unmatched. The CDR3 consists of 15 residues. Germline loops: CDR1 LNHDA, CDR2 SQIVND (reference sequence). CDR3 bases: TGTGCCAGTAGTGCTCCCGGGACAGGGGGCTTTGGCTACACCTTC. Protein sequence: CASSAPGTGGFGYTF.

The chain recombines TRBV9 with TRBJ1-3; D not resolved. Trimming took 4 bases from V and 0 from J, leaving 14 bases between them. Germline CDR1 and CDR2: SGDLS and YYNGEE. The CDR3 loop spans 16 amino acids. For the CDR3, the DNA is TGTGCCAGCAGCCCAAGAGTAGGGAGCTCTGGAAACACCATATATTTT. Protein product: CASSPRVGSSGNTIYF.

The CDR3 DNA reads as TGTGCCAGCAGTATCCCAGGGTATGGCTACACCTTC. Translation gives CASSIPGYGYTF. The chain is built from TRBV28 and TRBJ1-2, with a possible D match to TRBD1 (5 bases). Germline V gene lookup returns CDR1 MDHEN and CDR2 SYDVKM. V was cut by 5 bases and J by 5 bases, with 9 bases left in between. The CDR3 runs 12 residues.

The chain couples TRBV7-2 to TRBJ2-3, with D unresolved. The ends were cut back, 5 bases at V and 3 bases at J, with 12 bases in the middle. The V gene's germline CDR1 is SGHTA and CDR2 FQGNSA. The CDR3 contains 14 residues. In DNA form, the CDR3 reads TGTGCCAGCAGCCCCGGCCTTGTGACAGATACGCAGTATTTT. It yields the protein CASSPGLVTDTQYF.

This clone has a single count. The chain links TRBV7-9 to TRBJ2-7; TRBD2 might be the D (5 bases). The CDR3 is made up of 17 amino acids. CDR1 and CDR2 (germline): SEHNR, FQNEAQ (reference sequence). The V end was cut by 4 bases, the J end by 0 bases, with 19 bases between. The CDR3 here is CASSSSGLARLSYEQYF. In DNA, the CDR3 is TGTGCCAGCAGCTCATCCGGCCTAGCCCGCCTCTCCTACGAGCAGTACTTC.

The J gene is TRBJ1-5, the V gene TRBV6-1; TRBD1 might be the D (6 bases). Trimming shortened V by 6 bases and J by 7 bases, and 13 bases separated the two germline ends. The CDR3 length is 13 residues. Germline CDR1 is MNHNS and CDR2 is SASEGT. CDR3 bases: TGTGCCAGCAGAACAGGGTTAGGACAGCCCCAGCATTTT. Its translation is CASRTGLGQPQHF.

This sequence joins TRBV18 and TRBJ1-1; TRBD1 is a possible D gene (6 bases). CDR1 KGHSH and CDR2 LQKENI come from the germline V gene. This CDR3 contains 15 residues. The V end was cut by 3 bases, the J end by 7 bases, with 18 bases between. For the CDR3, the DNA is TGTGCCAGCTCACCTGAAGGGGGGCTTCTAGATGAAGCTTTCTTT. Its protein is CASSPEGGLLDEAFF.

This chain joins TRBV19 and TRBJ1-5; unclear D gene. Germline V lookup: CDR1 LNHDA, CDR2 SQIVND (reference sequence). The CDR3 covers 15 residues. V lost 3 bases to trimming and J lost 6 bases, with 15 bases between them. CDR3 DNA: TGTGCCAGTAGTATGGTGGTGGGCGTCAGTCAGCCCCAGCATTTT. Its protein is CASSMVVGVSQPQHF.